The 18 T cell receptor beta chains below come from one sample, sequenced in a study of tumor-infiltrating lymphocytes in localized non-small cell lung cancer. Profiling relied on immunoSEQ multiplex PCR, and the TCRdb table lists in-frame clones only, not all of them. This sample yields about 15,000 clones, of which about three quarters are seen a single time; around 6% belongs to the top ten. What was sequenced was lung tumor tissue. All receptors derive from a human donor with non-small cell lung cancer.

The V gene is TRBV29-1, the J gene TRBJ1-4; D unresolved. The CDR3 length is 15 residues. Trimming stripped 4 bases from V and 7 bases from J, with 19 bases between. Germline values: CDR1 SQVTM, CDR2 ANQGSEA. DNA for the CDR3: TGCAGCGTTGGAGAGAGCTCTCGGGCGGCTGAAAAACTGTTTTTT. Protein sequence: CSVGESSRAAEKLFF.

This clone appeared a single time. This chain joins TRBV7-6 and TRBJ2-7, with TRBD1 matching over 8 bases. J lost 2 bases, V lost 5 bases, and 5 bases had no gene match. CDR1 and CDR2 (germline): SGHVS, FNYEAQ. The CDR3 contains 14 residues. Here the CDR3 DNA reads TGTGCCAGCAGCATAAGGGACAGGCCCTACGAGCAGTACTTC. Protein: CASSIRDRPYEQYF.

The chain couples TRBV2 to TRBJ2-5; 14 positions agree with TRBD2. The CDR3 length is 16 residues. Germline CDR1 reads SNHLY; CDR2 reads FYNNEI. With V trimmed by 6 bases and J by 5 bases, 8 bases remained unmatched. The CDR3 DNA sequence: TGTGCCAGCAGGCCGGTGACTAGCGGGAGGGCTGAGACCCAGTACTTC. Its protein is CASRPVTSGRAETQYF.

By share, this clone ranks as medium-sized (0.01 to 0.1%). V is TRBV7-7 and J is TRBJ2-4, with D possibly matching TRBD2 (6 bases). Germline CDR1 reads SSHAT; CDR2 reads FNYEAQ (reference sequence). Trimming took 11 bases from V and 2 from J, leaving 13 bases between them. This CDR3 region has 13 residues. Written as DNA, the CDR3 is TGTGCCCTCGGGGGTTGGACCAAAAACATTCAGTACTTC. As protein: CALGGWTKNIQYF.

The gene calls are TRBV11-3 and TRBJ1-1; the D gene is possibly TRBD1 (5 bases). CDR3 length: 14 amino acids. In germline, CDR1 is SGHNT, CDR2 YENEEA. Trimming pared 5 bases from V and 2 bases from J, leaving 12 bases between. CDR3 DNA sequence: TGTGCCAGCAGCCCCCGGGGCCAAAACACTGAAGCTTTCTTT. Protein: CASSPRGQNTEAFF.

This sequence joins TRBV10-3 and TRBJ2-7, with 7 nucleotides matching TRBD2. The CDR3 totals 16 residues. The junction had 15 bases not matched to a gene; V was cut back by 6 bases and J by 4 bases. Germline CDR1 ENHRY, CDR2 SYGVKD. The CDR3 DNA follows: TGTGCCATCAGCGATAGCTACGGGACTACAGATTACGAGCAGTACTTC. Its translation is CAISDSYGTTDYEQYF.

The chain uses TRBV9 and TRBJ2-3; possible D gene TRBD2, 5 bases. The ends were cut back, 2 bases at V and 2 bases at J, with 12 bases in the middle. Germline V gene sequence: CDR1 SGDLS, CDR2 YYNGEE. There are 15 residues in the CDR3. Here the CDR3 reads CASSVLATYTDTQYF. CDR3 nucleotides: TGTGCCAGCAGCGTTTTAGCGACCTACACAGATACGCAGTATTTT.

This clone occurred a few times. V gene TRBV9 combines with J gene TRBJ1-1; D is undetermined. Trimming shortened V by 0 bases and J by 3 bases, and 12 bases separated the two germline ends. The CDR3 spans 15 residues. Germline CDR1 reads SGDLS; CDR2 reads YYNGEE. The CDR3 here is CASSVEWGGYTEAFF. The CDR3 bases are TGTGCCAGCAGCGTAGAGTGGGGTGGGTACACTGAAGCTTTCTTT. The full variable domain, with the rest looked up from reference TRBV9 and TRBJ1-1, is DSGVTQTPKHLITATGQRVTLRCSPRSGDLSVYWYQQSLDQGLQFLIQYYNGEERAKGNILERFSAQQFPDLHSELNLSSLELGDSALYFCASSVEWGGYTEAFFGQGTRLTVV.

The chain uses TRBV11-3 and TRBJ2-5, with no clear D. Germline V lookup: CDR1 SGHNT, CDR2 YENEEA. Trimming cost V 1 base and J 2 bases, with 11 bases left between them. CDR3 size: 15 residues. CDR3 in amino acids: CASSLGVANQETQYF. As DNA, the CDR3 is TGTGCCAGCAGCTTAGGTGTAGCAAATCAAGAGACCCAGTACTTC.

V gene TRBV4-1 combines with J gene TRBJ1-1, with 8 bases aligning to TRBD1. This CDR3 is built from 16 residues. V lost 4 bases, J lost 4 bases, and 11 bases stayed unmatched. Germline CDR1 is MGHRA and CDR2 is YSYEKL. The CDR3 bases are TGCGCCAGCAGCCCGGGGGGGGGACAGGAGAGCACTGAAGCTTTCTTT. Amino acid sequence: CASSPGGGQESTEAFF.

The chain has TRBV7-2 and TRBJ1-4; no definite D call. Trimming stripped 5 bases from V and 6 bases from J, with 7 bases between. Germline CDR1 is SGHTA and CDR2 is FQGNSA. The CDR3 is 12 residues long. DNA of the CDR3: TGTGCCAGCAGCCGAGGGCATGAAAAACTGTTTTTT. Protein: CASSRGHEKLFF.

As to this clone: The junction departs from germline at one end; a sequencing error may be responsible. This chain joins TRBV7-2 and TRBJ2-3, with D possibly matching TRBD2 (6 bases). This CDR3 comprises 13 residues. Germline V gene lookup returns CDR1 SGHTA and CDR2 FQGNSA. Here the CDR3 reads CASREGSGDSQYF. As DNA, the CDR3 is TGTGCCAGCAGGGAAGGCTCGGGAGATTCGCAGTATTTT. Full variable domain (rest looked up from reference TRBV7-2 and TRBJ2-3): GAGVSQSPSNKVTEKGKDVELRCDPISGHTALYWYRQSLGQGLEFLIYFQGNSAPDKSGLPSDRFSAERTGGSVSTLTIQRTQQEDSAVYLCASREGSGDSQYFGPGTRLTVL.

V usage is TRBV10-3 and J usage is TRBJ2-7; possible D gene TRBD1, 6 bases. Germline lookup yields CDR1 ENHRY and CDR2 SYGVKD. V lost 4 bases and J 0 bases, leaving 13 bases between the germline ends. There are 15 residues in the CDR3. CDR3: CAISGIGQSSYEQYF. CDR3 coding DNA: TGTGCCATCAGTGGCATAGGACAGAGCTCCTACGAGCAGTACTTC.

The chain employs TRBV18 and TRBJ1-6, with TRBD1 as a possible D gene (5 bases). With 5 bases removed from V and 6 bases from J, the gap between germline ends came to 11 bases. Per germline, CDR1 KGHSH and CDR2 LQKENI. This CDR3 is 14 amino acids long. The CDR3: CASSERQFNSPLHF. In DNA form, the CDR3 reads TGTGCCAGCTCAGAGAGACAGTTTAATTCACCCCTCCACTTT.

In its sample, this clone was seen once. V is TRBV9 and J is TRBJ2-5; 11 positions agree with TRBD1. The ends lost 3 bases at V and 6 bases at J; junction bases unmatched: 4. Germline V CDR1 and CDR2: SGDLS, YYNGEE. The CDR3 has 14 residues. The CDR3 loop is CASSAGQGAQTQYF. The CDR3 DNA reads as TGTGCCAGCAGCGCCGGACAGGGGGCACAGACCCAGTACTTC.

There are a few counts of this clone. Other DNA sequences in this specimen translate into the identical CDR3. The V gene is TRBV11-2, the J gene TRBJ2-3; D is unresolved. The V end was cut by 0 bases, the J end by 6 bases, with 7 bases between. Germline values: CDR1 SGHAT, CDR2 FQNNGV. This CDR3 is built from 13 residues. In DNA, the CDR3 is TGTGCCAGCAGCTTAGATCGGGTTGATACGCAGTATTTT. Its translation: CASSLDRVDTQYF.

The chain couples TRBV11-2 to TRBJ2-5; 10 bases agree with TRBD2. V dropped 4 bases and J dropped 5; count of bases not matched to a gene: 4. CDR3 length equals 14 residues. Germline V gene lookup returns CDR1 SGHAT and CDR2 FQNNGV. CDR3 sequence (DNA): TGTGCCAGCAGCTGGACTAGCGGCCGGGAGACCCAGTACTTC. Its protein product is CASSWTSGRETQYF.

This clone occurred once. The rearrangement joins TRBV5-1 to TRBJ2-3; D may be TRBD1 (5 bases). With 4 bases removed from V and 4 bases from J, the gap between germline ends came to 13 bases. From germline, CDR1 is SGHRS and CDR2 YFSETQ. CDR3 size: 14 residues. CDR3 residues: CASSPRQGPDTQYF. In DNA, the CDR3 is TGCGCCAGCAGCCCACGTCAGGGTCCAGATACGCAGTATTTT.